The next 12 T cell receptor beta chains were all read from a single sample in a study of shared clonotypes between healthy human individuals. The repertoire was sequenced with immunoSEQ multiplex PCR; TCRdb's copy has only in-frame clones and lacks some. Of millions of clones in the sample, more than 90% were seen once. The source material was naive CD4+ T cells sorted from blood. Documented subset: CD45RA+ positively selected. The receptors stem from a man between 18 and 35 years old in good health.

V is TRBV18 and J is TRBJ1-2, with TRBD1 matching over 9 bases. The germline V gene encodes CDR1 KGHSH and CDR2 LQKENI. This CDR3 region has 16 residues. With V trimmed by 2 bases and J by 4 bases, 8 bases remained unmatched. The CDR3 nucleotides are TGTGCCAGCTCACCAGGGACAGGGAGGGCAGGCTATGGCTACACCTTC. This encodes CASSPGTGRAGYGYTF. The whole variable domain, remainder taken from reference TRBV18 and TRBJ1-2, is NAGVMQNPRHLVRRRGQEARLRCSPMKGHSHVYWYRQLPEEGLKFMVYLQKENIIDESGMPKERFSAEFPKEGPSILRIQQVVRGDSAAYFCASSPGTGRAGYGYTFGSGTRLTVV.

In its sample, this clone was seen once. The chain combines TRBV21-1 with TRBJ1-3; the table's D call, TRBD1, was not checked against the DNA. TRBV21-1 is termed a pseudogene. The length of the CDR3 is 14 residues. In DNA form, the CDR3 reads TGTGCCAGCAGCAAAGACAGTAATGGAAACACCATATATTTT. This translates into CASSKDSNGNTIYF.

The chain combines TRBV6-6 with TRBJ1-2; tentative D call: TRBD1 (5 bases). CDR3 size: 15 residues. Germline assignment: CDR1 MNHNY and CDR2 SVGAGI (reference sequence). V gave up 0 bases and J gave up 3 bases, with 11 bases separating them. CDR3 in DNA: TGTGCCAGCAGTTACTCGGGCAGGGACGACTATGGCTACACCTTC. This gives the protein CASSYSGRDDYGYTF.

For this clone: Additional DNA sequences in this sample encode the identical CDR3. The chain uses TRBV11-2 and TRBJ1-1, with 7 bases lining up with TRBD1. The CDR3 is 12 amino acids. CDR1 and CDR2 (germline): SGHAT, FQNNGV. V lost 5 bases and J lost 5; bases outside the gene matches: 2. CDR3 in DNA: TGTGCCAGCAGCCAGGGGGGTACTGAAGCTTTCTTT. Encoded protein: CASSQGGTEAFF.

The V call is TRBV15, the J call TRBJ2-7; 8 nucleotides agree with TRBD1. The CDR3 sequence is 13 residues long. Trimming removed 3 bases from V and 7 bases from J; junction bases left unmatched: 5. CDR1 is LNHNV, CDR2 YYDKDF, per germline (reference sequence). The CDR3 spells CATSSERQGEQYF. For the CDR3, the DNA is TGTGCCACCAGCAGTGAACGACAGGGGGAGCAGTACTTC.

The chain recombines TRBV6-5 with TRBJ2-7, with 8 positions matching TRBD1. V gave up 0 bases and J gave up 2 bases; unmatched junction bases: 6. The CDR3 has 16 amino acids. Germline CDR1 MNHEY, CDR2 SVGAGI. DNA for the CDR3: TGTGCCAGCAGTTACTCATTACAGGGGGGCCCCTACGAGCAGTACTTC. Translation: CASSYSLQGGPYEQYF.

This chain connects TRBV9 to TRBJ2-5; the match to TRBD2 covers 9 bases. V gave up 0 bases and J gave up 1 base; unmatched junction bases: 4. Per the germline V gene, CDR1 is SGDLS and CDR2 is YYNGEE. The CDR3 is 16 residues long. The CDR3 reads CASSVVLAGTQETQYF. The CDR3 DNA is TGTGCCAGCAGCGTAGTCCTAGCGGGGACCCAAGAGACCCAGTACTTC.

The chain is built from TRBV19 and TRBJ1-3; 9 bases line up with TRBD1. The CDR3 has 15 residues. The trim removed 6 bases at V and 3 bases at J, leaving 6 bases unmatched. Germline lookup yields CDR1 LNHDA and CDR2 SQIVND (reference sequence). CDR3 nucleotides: TGTGCCAGTAGCAGAGGGACAGGGAGTGGAAACACCATATATTTT. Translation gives CASSRGTGSGNTIYF.

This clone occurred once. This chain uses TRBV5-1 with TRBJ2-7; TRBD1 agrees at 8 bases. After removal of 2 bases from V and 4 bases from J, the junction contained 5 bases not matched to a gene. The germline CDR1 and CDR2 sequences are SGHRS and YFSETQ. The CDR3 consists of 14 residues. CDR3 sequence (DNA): TGCGCCAGCAGCTTAACAGGGGGTCAATACGAGCAGTACTTC. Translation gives CASSLTGGQYEQYF.

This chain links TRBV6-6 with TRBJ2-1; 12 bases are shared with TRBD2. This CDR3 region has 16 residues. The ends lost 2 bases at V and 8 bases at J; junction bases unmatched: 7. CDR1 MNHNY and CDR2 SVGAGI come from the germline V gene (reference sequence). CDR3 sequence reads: CASSYGLAGGFDEQFF. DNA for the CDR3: TGTGCCAGCAGTTACGGTCTAGCGGGGGGGTTTGATGAGCAGTTCTTC.

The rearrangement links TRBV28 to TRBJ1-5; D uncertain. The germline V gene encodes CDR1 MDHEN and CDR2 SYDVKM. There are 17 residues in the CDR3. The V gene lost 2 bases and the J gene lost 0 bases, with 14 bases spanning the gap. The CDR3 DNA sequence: TGTGCCAGCAGTTTAGATTCGAGTTCCTATAGCAATCAGCCCCAGCATTTT. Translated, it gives CASSLDSSSYSNQPQHF.

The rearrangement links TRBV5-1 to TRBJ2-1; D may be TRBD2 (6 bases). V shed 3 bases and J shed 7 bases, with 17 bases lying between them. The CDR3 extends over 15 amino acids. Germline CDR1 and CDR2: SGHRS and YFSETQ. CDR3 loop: CASSSEGVLGNEQFF. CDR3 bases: TGCGCCAGCAGCTCGGAGGGAGTTCTTGGTAATGAGCAGTTCTTC.